This is a list of T cell receptor beta chains from one sample in a study of response to subunit inactivated influenza vaccine. TCRdb re-called the RT-PCR reads with MiXCR, one entry per CDR3 protein. Seen here are 450,000 to 600,000 distinct CDR3 sequences, approximately 7.3% observed once, and the top ten hold around 12%. The material was PBMCs from blood, obtained around 2 years after vaccination. The receptors here all came from a man between 50 and 75 years old who received an inactivated influenza vaccine. Both conserved end residues are part of each CDR3. D genes are given only for firm matches. A clone size is listed for some rows: how often the clone was seen (once, few, many), or a class if it is expanded.

size	V	D	J	CDR3	DNA
many	TRBV6-2/TRBV6-3	TRBD1	TRBJ2-3	CASSSRDRDTDTQYF	TGTGCCAGCAGTTCCCGGGACAGGGATACAGATACGCAGTATTTT
few	TRBV6-2/TRBV6-3	TRBD2	TRBJ2-2	CASSYNVWGLAELNTGELFF	TGTGCCAGCAGTTACAATGTTTGGGGACTAGCGGAGCTGAACACCGGGGAGCTGTTTTTT
.	TRBV12-3/TRBV12-4	.	TRBJ2-3	CASSFLQGNTDTQYF	TGTGCCAGCAGTTTCTTGCAGGGTAACACAGATACGCAGTATTTT
.	TRBV2	TRBD2	TRBJ2-1	CASSAFHLSQAGGPGSF	TGTGCCAGCAGTGCATTCCATCTTAGCCAAGCGGGAGGGCCAGGGTCCTTC
.	TRBV7-9	TRBD1	TRBJ2-7	CASSRDRESSYEQYF	TGTGCCAGCAGCCGAGACAGGGAAAGCTCCTACGAGCAGTACTTC
many	TRBV5-1	.	TRBJ1-1	CASSWGQEGTEAFF	TGCGCCAGCAGCTGGGGGCAGGAAGGAACTGAAGCTTTCTTT
few	TRBV5-1	.	TRBJ1-4	CASSAGVGMPTNEKLFF	TGCGCCAGCAGCGCTGGGGTAGGGATGCCAACTAATGAAAAACTGTTTTTT
many	TRBV5-1	.	TRBJ2-7	CASSLNSHEQYF	TGCGCCAGCAGCTTAAACAGCCACGAGCAGTACTTC
many	TRBV5-1	.	TRBJ2-1	CASHLVGNEQFF	TGCGCCAGCCACCTGGTCGGCAATGAGCAGTTCTTC
few	TRBV20-1	TRBD2	TRBJ2-1	CSARGYSGNSYNEQFF	TGCAGTGCTAGGGGGTATAGCGGGAACTCCTACAATGAGCAGTTCTTC
few	TRBV5-8	TRBD2	TRBJ2-2	CASRLGLAGIPGELFF	TGTGCCAGCAGGTTGGGACTAGCCGGCATCCCTGGGGAGCTGTTTTTT
.	TRBV7-2	TRBD1	TRBJ2-7	CASSFRQGEGYEQYF	TGTGCCAGCAGCTTTAGACAGGGGGAGGGCTACGAGCAGTACTTC
few	TRBV4-2	.	TRBJ1-4	CASRSVSTNEKLFF	TGTGCCAGCAGATCTGTGTCAACTAATGAAAAACTGTTTTTT
.	TRBV14	TRBD1	TRBJ2-3	CASSHPGQSYTDTQYF	TGTGCCAGCAGCCACCCGGGACAGAGTTACACAGATACGCAGTATTTT
few	TRBV6-1	TRBD1	TRBJ2-4	CASSLGQGENIQYF	TGTGCCAGCAGTCTCGGACAGGGCGAGAACATTCAGTACTTC
few	TRBV3-1	.	TRBJ1-1	CASSQDVGRPEAFF	TGTGCCAGCAGCCAAGATGTCGGCAGACCTGAAGCTTTCTTT
many	TRBV20-1	.	TRBJ1-5	CSARDPLGAGANQPQHF	TGCAGTGCTAGAGACCCTCTTGGGGCAGGGGCAAATCAGCCCCAGCATTTT
few	TRBV7-8	.	TRBJ2-1	CASSGGLDSEYNEQFF	TGTGCCAGCAGCGGTGGTTTGGACAGCGAATACAATGAGCAGTTCTTC
.	TRBV20-1	.	TRBJ2-1	CSTSWGLSLGFF	TGCAGTACTTCCTGGGGACTTTCTCTGGGGTTCTTC
few	TRBV5-1	.	TRBJ2-1	CASRRQAGTYNEQFF	TGCGCCAGCAGGAGACAGGCAGGGACCTACAATGAGCAGTTCTTC
.	TRBV12-2	.	TRBJ1-1	CASRLSTPPMNTEAFF	TGTGCAAGTCGCTTATCTACCCCCCCTATGAACACTGAAGCTTTCTTT
few	TRBV30	.	TRBJ2-1	CAWSRQINEQFF	TGTGCCTGGAGCAGACAGATCAATGAGCAGTTCTTC
few	TRBV5-6	.	TRBJ1-1	CASLFQGRNEAFF	TGTGCCAGCCTATTCCAGGGGAGGAATGAAGCTTTCTTT
.	TRBV5-1	.	TRBJ2-1	CASSVDRGGLSSYNEQFF	TGCGCCAGCAGCGTGGATCGCGGGGGCCTAAGCTCCTACAATGAGCAGTTCTTC
few	TRBV12-3/TRBV12-4	.	TRBJ1-3	CASSPTGISSGNTIYF	TGTGCCAGCAGCCCCACAGGGATTAGCTCTGGAAACACCATATATTTT
.	TRBV20-1	TRBD1	TRBJ1-1	CSARARDRSRNPEAFF	TGCAGTGCTAGAGCCCGGGACAGAAGCAGGAACCCTGAAGCTTTCTTT
many	TRBV20-1	TRBD2	TRBJ2-1	CSARGLAGGNEQFF	TGCAGTGCTAGAGGACTAGCGGGGGGGAATGAGCAGTTCTTC
few	TRBV29-1	TRBD2	TRBJ2-1	CSVEDLQGLTSGGLYNEQFF	TGCAGCGTTGAAGATCTTCAGGGGTTGACTAGCGGGGGACTTTACAATGAGCAGTTCTTC
.	TRBV5-1	TRBD1	TRBJ2-7	CASSLAGTGDVEQYF	TGCGCCAGCAGCTTGGCCGGGACAGGGGACGTCGAGCAGTACTTC
many	TRBV9	.	TRBJ1-1	CASSVGGTFKTEAFF	TGTGCCAGCAGCGTAGGGGGGACATTCAAGACTGAAGCTTTCTTT
few	TRBV29-1	TRBD1	TRBJ2-7	CSVETPGQGSYEQYF	TGCAGCGTTGAAACACCCGGACAGGGTTCCTACGAGCAGTACTTC
few	TRBV10-3	.	TRBJ2-5	CAISDVWGYQETQYF	TGTGCCATCAGTGACGTTTGGGGATACCAAGAGACCCAGTACTTC
many	TRBV7-8	.	TRBJ1-1	CASSLDSQLNTEAFF	TGTGCCAGCAGCTTAGATTCGCAGCTGAACACTGAAGCTTTCTTT
few	TRBV20-1	.	TRBJ1-5	CSARDSRQGVWGPQHF	TGCAGTGCTAGAGACAGCCGGCAGGGCGTCTGGGGGCCCCAGCATTTT
.	TRBV11-2	.	TRBJ2-3	CASSFLDHRTDTQYF	TGTGCCAGCAGCTTTCTTGACCACCGCACAGATACGCAGTATTTT
.	TRBV5-1	.	TRBJ2-5	CASRTDTDQETQYF	TGCGCCAGCAGAACGGACACCGACCAAGAGACCCAGTACTTC
.	TRBV20-1	.	TRBJ2-1	CSARAPRVGKSRYNEQFF	TGCAGTGCTAGAGCCCCGAGGGTAGGAAAATCTCGCTACAATGAGCAGTTCTTC
many	TRBV2	TRBD2	TRBJ2-5	CASSPGLAGLETQYF	TGTGCCAGCAGCCCGGGACTAGCGGGTCTTGAGACCCAGTACTTC
.	TRBV7-2	TRBD1	TRBJ1-5	CASSTGTGSNQPQHF	TGTGCCAGCAGCACCGGGACAGGTAGCAATCAGCCCCAGCATTTT
.	TRBV25-1	TRBD1	TRBJ2-3	CASSSTGVTDTQYF	TGTGCCAGCAGTTCGACAGGGGTCACAGATACGCAGTATTTT
few	TRBV5-6	.	TRBJ1-1	CASSLVVDTEAFF	TGTGCCAGCAGCTTGGTGGTGGACACTGAAGCTTTCTTT
.	TRBV7-9	TRBD1	TRBJ2-2	CASSFTGETGELFF	TGTGCCAGCAGTTTCACAGGGGAAACCGGGGAGCTGTTTTTT
few	TRBV7-2	TRBD1	TRBJ1-3	CASSPGNRGSSGNTIYF	TGTGCCAGCAGCCCTGGGAACAGGGGGAGTTCTGGAAACACCATATATTTT
many	TRBV12-3/TRBV12-4	TRBD2	TRBJ2-7	CASSLGGRMDEQYF	TGTGCCAGCAGTTTAGGCGGGAGGATGGACGAGCAGTACTTC
many	TRBV29-1	.	TRBJ2-7	CSVEGDYEQYF	TGCAGCGTTGAGGGGGACTACGAGCAGTACTTC
.	TRBV6-2/TRBV6-3	.	TRBJ2-6	CASTPGPLFSGANVLTF	TGTGCCAGCACCCCAGGACCCCTATTCTCTGGGGCCAACGTCCTGACTTTC
.	TRBV6-5	.	TRBJ2-7	CASSYSKRQYSYEQYF	TGTGCCAGCAGTTACTCTAAGCGGCAGTACTCCTACGAGCAGTACTTC
.	TRBV27	.	TRBJ2-1	CANNRDFYNEQFF	TGTGCCAACAACAGGGATTTCTACAATGAGCAGTTCTTC
.	TRBV30	.	TRBJ2-3	CAWTRRVDTQYF	TGTGCCTGGACCAGGCGGGTGGATACGCAGTATTTT
few	TRBV5-1	.	TRBJ2-5	CASSAQGGPETQYF	TGCGCCAGCAGCGCACAGGGAGGGCCAGAGACCCAGTACTTC